This T cell receptor (beta chain) appears in the sequencing data of a study of Ad26.COV2.S vaccination and SARS-CoV-2 variants. Across the study: Donor participated within the Ad26.COV2.S arm of the COV1001 trial. Into the muscle, Ad26.COV2.S was dosed once or twice, 56 days apart. Study conclusions and caveats: Vaccinated and placebo-treated recipients had similar non-spike TCR breadth.

As for this clone: Its antigen is unidentified.

Germline loops: CDR1 GTSNPN, CDR2 SVGIG (reference sequence). Trimming stripped 0 bases from V and 4 bases from J, with 16 bases between. The CDR3 is 16 amino acids. Treatment of the sample: around 19 received Ad26.COV2.S at low or high dose, single or two shots; 5 received placebo; per-sample allocation not given. Specimens were obtained on day 63 following the first vaccine or placebo injection. Spike of the Wuhan-strain SARS-CoV-2 was expressed by an Ad26 vector, which formed the vaccine. The method was immunoSEQ multiplex PCR; TCRdb's version includes in-frame clones alone and lacks a portion of them. The table records roughly 400,000 clones, approximately 90% of them present only once.

This chain links TRBV30 with TRBJ1-3, with D perhaps matching TRBD1 (5 bases). The sample was peripheral blood, taken in a trial of Ad26.COV2.S vaccine versus placebo. This sequence was found in a person aged 18-65 years who received the Ad26.COV2.S COVID-19 vaccine or a placebo. For the CDR3, the DNA is TGTGCCTGGAGTGTAAGGGCAGGCGGGACGGGAAACACCATATATTTT. This codes for CAWSVRAGGTGNTIYF. The full variable domain, rest sourced from reference TRBV30 and TRBJ1-3, is SQTIHQWPATLVQPVGSPLSLECTVEGTSNPNLYWYRQAAGRGLQLLFYSVGIGQISSEVPQNLSASRPQDRQFILSSKKLLLSDSGFYLCAWSVRAGGTGNTIYFGEGSWLTVV.